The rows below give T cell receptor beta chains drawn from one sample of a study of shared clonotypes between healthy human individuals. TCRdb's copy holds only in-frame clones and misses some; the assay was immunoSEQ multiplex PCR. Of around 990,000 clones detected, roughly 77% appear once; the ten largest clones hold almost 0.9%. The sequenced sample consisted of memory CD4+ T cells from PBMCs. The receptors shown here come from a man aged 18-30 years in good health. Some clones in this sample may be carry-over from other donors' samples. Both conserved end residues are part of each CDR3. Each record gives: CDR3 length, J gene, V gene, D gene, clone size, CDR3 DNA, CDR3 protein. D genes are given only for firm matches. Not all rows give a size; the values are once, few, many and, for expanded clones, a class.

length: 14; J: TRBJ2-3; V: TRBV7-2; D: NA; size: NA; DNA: TGTGCCAGCAGGTCAAAGTTTAGCACAGATACGCAGTATTTT; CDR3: CASRSKFSTDTQYF
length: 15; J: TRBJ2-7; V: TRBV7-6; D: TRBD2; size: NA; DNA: TGTGCCAGCACCTATGGGACTAGCGGCTCCTACGAGCAGTACTTC; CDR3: CASTYGTSGSYEQYF
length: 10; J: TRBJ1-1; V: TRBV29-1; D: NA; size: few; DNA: TGCAGCGACCTCCGGGGTGAAGCTTTCTTT; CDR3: CSDLRGEAFF
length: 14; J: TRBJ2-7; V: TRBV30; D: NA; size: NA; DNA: TGTGCCTGGAGCCATTCCGGGGGCTCCTACGAGCAGTACTTC; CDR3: CAWSHSGGSYEQYF
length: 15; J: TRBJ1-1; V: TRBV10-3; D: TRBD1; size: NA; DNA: TGTGCCATCAGTGAGTCGAGGTCGGACAGGGGTGAAGCTTTCTTT; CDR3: CAISESRSDRGEAFF
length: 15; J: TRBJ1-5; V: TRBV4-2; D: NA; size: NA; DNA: TGTGCCAGCAGCCTGGACCATACGGGGAATCAGCCCCAGCATTTT; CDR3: CASSLDHTGNQPQHF
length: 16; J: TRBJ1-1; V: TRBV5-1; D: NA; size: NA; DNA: TGCGCCAGCAGCTCGATACCTGGGGGAGGGAACACTGAAGCTTTCTTT; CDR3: CASSSIPGGGNTEAFF
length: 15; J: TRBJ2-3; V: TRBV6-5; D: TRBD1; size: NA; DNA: TGTGCCACCTCGAGGGGGACAGGGGGTTTGGATACGCAGTATTTT; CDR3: CATSRGTGGLDTQYF
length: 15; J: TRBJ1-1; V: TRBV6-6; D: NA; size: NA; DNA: TGTGCCAGCTCTAAGGGTCAGGGTGGTGGCACTGAAGCTTTCTTT; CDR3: CASSKGQGGGTEAFF
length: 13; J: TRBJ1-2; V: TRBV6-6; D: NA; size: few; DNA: TGTGCCAGCAGCCAAGCTCGGGACTATGGCTACACCTTC; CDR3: CASSQARDYGYTF
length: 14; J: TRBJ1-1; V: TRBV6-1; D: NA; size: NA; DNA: TGTGCCAGCAGTGAAATGCGGAAGGGGACTGAAGCTTTCTTT; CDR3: CASSEMRKGTEAFF
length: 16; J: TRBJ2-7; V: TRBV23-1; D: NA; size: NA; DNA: TGCGCCAGCAGTCAATCTAAGGGCACCTTCACCTACGAGCAGTACTTC; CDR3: CASSQSKGTFTYEQYF
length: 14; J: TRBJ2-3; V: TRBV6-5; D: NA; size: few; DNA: TGTGCCAGCAGTTTGGGACCACTCACAGATACGCAGTATTTT; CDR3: CASSLGPLTDTQYF
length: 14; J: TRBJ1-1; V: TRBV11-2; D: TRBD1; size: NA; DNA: TGTGCCAGCAGCCCGCGGGACAGGGTAACTGAAGCTTTCTTT; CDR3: CASSPRDRVTEAFF
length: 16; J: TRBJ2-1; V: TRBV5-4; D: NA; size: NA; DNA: TGTGCCAGCAGCTTGGCCAGGGGCAGTACCTACAATGAGCAGTTCTTC; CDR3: CASSLARGSTYNEQFF
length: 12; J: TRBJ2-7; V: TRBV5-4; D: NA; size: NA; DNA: TGTGCCAGCAGCTCCACCATGACAGAGCAGTACTTC; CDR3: CASSSTMTEQYF
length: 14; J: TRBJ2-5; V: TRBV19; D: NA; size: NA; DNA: TGTGCCAGCCAAAGCGGAGGGGGCGAAGAGACCCAGTACTTC; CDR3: CASQSGGGEETQYF
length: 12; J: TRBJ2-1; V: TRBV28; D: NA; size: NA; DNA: TGTGCCAGCAGTTTATTCCTTAGGGCGCAGTTCTTC; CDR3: CASSLFLRAQFF
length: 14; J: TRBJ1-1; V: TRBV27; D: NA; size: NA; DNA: TGTGCCAGCAGTTTATCTTTCAGGGTAACGGAAGCTTTCTTT; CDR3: CASSLSFRVTEAFF
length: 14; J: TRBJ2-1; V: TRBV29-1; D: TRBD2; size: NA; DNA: TGCAGCGTTTCTACGGGACTAGGGTACAATGAGCAGTTCTTC; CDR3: CSVSTGLGYNEQFF
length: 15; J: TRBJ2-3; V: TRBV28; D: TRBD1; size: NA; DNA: TGTGCCAGCAGCCACGGGACAGGGGTGGTAGATACGCAGTATTTT; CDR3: CASSHGTGVVDTQYF
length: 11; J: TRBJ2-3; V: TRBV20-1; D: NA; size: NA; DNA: TGCAGTGCTAGAGAGGTGAATACGCAGTATTTT; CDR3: CSAREVNTQYF
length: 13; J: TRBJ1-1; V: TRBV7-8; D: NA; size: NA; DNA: TGTGCCAGCAGCTACGACACGAACACTGAAGCTTTCTTT; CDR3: CASSYDTNTEAFF
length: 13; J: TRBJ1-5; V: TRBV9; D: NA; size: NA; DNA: TGTGCCAGCAGCGTATTCGTTGATGGGCCCCAGCATTTT; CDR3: CASSVFVDGPQHF